A single sample is the source of the 24 T cell receptor beta chains below, sequenced in a study of CD8 T cells in ankylosing spondylitis (dated by TCRdb to 2016 to 2017). Libraries came from 5' RACE. The sequencing machine was an Illumina HiSeq 2500. The raw public reads went through TCRdb reprocessing: fastp at Q25, MiXCR clone calling, in-frame beta chains kept. All rows with the same CDR3 protein become a single entry with the most common DNA and genes. A total of about 31,000 distinct CDR3 sequences appear in this sample, roughly 7.2% of them only once. The leading ten clones occupy under 12% of the sample. Sequencing used blood, either unsorted or a sorted T cell fraction (not recorded which). The receptors were sampled from a male donor with ankylosing spondylitis or in good health (not recorded which).

This chain links TRBV19 with TRBJ2-1; the D is unclear. Germline V gene lookup returns CDR1 LNHDA and CDR2 SQIVND (reference sequence). The V gene lost 6 bases and the J gene lost 8 bases, with 14 bases spanning the gap. The CDR3 has 13 residues. CDR3 bases: TGTGCCAGTAGCGACCTAGGCCCAGATGAGCAGTTCTTC. It codes for CASSDLGPDEQFF. Full variable domain (remainder filled in from reference TRBV19 and TRBJ2-1): DGGITQSPKYLFRKEGQNVTLSCEQNLNHDAMYWYRQDPGQGLRLIYYSQIVNDFQKGDIAEGYSVSREKKESFPLTVTSAQKNPTAFYLCASSDLGPDEQFFGPGTRLTVL.

This chain uses TRBV6-6 with TRBJ2-7, with 8 bases matching TRBD2. Germline V gives CDR1 MNHNY, CDR2 SVGAGI (reference sequence). The CDR3 has 13 residues. The CDR3 sequence: CVSQQRENSEQYF. In nucleotides, the CDR3 is TGTGTCAGTCAGCAGCGGGAGAATAGCGAGCAGTACTTC.

This clonotype was observed many times. Its ends do not fully match the called genes, so a read error is possible. The CDR3: CASSPHPGTSGTGELFF. The CDR3, as DNA: TGTGCTAGCAGCCCACATCCCGGGACTAGCGGCACCGGGGAGCTGTTTTTT. This chain connects TRBV7-7 to TRBJ2-2; 11 bases are shared with TRBD2. The CDR3 loop spans 17 amino acids. Germline lookup yields CDR1 SSHAT and CDR2 FNYEAQ (reference sequence).

This clonotype is a singleton in its sample. This may come from a read error, since a much larger clone is one base off. The genes are TRBV7-9 and TRBJ1-6; TRBD1 is a possible D gene (5 bases). Germline V gene lookup returns CDR1 SEHNR and CDR2 FQNEAQ (reference sequence). This CDR3 has 12 amino acids. The DNA for the CDR3 is TGTGCCAGCAGCTTGCAGGGATCACTCCTCCACTTT. Translated: CASSLQGSLLHF.

This clonotype has only a few counts. This rearrangement joins TRBV5-4 to TRBJ2-6; D is undetermined. The CDR3 has 14 residues. CDR1 and CDR2 (germline): SGHNT, YYREEE (reference sequence). Trimming pared 4 bases from V and 3 bases from J, leaving 8 bases between. CDR3 protein: CASSIAVGANVLTF. DNA of the CDR3: TGTGCCAGCAGCATAGCCGTTGGGGCCAACGTCCTGACTTTC.

This clonotype has a count of ten or more. This rearrangement joins TRBV6-5 to TRBJ1-2, with no clear D. The CDR3 spans 11 residues. Between the trimmed V and J ends, which lost 6 bases and 7 bases, there was a span of 9 bases. Germline-derived CDR1 and CDR2 are MNHEY and SVGAGI. The CDR3, as DNA: TGTGCCAGCAGCCACGGAGGTGGCTACACCTTC. Amino acids: CASSHGGGYTF.

In this sample, this clonotype turned up many times. The chain couples TRBV7-3 to TRBJ2-2, with 11 bases lining up with TRBD2. The CDR3 is made up of 14 amino acids. Germline V gene lookup returns CDR1 SGHTA and CDR2 FQGTGA. Trimming cost V 6 bases and J 7 bases; bases outside gene matches: 4. Written as DNA, the CDR3 is TGTGCCAGCAGGGGGACTAGCGGAGGCGGGGAGCTGTTTTTT. Protein: CASRGTSGGGELFF.

The sample holds many counts of this clonotype. Here the CDR3 DNA reads TGTGCCAGCAGCCAAGTCTTAGGGGAAAATCAGCCCCAGCATTTT. Its protein product is CASSQVLGENQPQHF. The chain employs TRBV3-1 and TRBJ1-5; weak D call: TRBD1 (5 bases). The V gene lost 1 base and the J gene lost 4 bases, with 11 bases spanning the gap. There are 15 residues in the CDR3. The germline CDR1 and CDR2 sequences are LGHDT and YNNKEL (reference sequence). The whole variable domain, remainder taken from reference TRBV3-1 and TRBJ1-5, is DTAVSQTPKYLVTQMGNDKSIKCEQNLGHDTMYWYKQDSKKFLKIMFSYNNKELIINETVPNRFSPKSPDKAHLNLHINSLELGDSAVYFCASSQVLGENQPQHFGDGTRLSIL.

This clonotype was detected ten times or more. V and J are TRBV7-2 and TRBJ1-2; D is uncertain. Trimming cost V 5 bases and J 2 bases, with 15 bases left between them. CDR1 SGHTA and CDR2 FQGNSA come from the germline V gene. This CDR3 contains 15 residues. CDR3: CASSPIIARNYGYTF. Here the CDR3 DNA reads TGTGCCAGCAGCCCGATTATTGCCAGAAACTATGGCTACACCTTC.

The chain is built from TRBV19 and TRBJ1-1; a weak D match, TRBD1 (6 bases). CDR1 and CDR2 (germline): LNHDA, SQIVND (reference sequence). The CDR3 has 14 amino acids. V lost 5 bases and J 2 bases, leaving 12 bases between the germline ends. The CDR3 region is CASSPGTHNTEAFF. DNA of the CDR3: TGTGCCAGTAGTCCCGGGACACACAACACTGAAGCTTTCTTT.

This clonotype was seen many times. The junction differs from germline at one of its ends, possibly a read error. The rearrangement uses TRBV3-1 and TRBJ2-1; 10 bases align to TRBD2. From germline, CDR1 is LGHDT and CDR2 YNNKEL (reference sequence). CDR3 size: 14 residues. CDR3 protein: CASSQVRTSGMPFF. CDR3 nucleotides: TGTGCCAGCAGCCAAGTCCGCACTAGCGGGATGCCTTTTTTC.

This clonotype was observed many times. The chain employs TRBV6-2 or TRBV6-3 and TRBJ2-5; D is perhaps TRBD1 (5 bases). V was pared by 5 bases and J by 1 base, with 26 bases between. In germline, CDR1 is MNHEY, CDR2 SVGEGT. The CDR3 is 19 amino acids. The CDR3 sequence: CASSPEWGRATAIQETQYF. DNA of the CDR3: TGTGCCAGCAGTCCTGAATGGGGCAGGGCTACTGCCATCCAAGAGACCCAGTACTTC.

V and J are TRBV7-9 and TRBJ2-5, with D possibly being TRBD1 or TRBD2 (5 bases each). In germline, CDR1 is SEHNR, CDR2 FQNEAQ (reference sequence). V was cut by 2 bases and J by 1 base, with 14 bases left in between. The CDR3 contains 16 residues. The CDR3 DNA is TGTGCCAGCAGCTTAAATCTTTGGGGGATCCAAGAGACCCAGTACTTC. Its protein product is CASSLNLWGIQETQYF.

In this sample, this clonotype turned up a few times. The rearrangement links TRBV11-1 to TRBJ2-7; D possibly corresponds to TRBD1 (5 bases). Trimming took 5 bases from V and 0 from J, leaving 17 bases between them. There are 16 residues in the CDR3. The V gene's germline CDR1 is SGHAT and CDR2 FQDESV (reference sequence). CDR3 nucleotide sequence: TGTGCCAGCAGCGCCGGCAGGGTATTCAGCTCCTACGAGCAGTACTTC. Translating it yields CASSAGRVFSSYEQYF. Complete variable domain (other parts from reference TRBV11-1 and TRBJ2-7): EAEVAQSPRYKITEKSQAVAFWCDPISGHATLYWYRQILGQGPELLVQFQDESVVDDSQLPKDRFSAERLKGVDSTLKIQPAELGDSAMYLCASSAGRVFSSYEQYFGPGTRLTVT.

This clonotype was counted many times. The V and J genes are TRBV5-6 and TRBJ2-2; 8 bases agree with TRBD2. Germline-derived CDR1 and CDR2 are SGHDT and YYEEEE. This CDR3 contains 18 residues. The V and J ends lost 6 bases and 1 base, in that order; junction bases with no gene match: 14. The CDR3 nucleotides read TGTGCCAGCACCGACATCGGAGCGGGAGAGAGGAACACCGGGGAGCTGTTTTTT. Translation: CASTDIGAGERNTGELFF.

This clonotype was picked up many times. CDR3 sequence: CASSSTGTSGTEQYF. CDR3 in DNA: TGCGCCAGCAGTTCTACCGGGACTAGCGGGACCGAGCAGTACTTC. V is TRBV5-1 and J is TRBJ2-7, with 13 positions matching TRBD2. Germline CDR1 SGHRS, CDR2 YFSETQ. The CDR3 spans 15 residues. The V segment lost 5 bases and the J segment 6 bases; nucleotides outside the gene matches: 8. The full variable domain, in which reference TRBV5-1 and TRBJ2-7 provide the parts outside the CDR3, is KAGVTQTPRYLIKTRGQQVTLSCSPISGHRSVSWYQQTPGQGLQFLFEYFSETQRNKGNFPGRFSGRQFSNSRSEMNVSTLELGDSALYLCASSSTGTSGTEQYFGPGTRLTVT.

This clonotype appeared many times. As DNA, the CDR3 is TGTGCCAGCTCACGTTGGGACAGTCTCGATGAGCAGTTCTTC. Its protein is CASSRWDSLDEQFF. The chain carries TRBV18 and TRBJ2-1; 7 nucleotides line up with TRBD1. Germline V gene lookup returns CDR1 KGHSH and CDR2 LQKENI. This CDR3 region has 14 residues. V was pared by 4 bases and J by 8 bases, with 8 bases of the junction left unmatched.

This clonotype appeared many times. This rearrangement joins TRBV27 to TRBJ2-2, with D possibly TRBD1 on 6 matching bases. The CDR3 consists of 14 residues. Germline CDR1 and CDR2: MNHEY and SMNVEV (reference sequence). Trimming pared 6 bases from V and 1 base from J, leaving 9 bases between. The CDR3 DNA is TGTGCCAGCAGCCGGACAGTGAACACCGGGGAGCTGTTTTTT. Its translation is CASSRTVNTGELFF.

This clonotype was recorded at least ten times. The rearrangement joins TRBV5-5 to TRBJ2-3; 7 bases line up with TRBD2. The germline gives CDR1 SGHKS, CDR2 YYEKEE (reference sequence). With 3 bases clipped from V and 3 bases from J, the junction kept 10 bases outside the gene matches. This CDR3 comprises 16 residues. The CDR3 DNA reads as TGTGCCAGCAGCTGGGGAGGGAACGGAATGACAGATACGCAGTATTTT. Amino acid sequence: CASSWGGNGMTDTQYF.

This clonotype was recorded at least ten times. The V call is TRBV11-2, the J call TRBJ1-2; weak D call: TRBD1 (6 bases). Trimming shortened V by 5 bases and J by 3 bases, and 19 bases separated the two germline ends. This CDR3 has 16 amino acids. CDR1 SGHAT and CDR2 FQNNGV come from the germline V gene. The CDR3 DNA sequence: TGTGCCAGCAGCCCCTCGCGGGGGGCCCCGGACTATGGCTACACCTTC. Protein: CASSPSRGAPDYGYTF. The full variable domain, in which reference TRBV11-2 and TRBJ1-2 provide the parts outside the CDR3, is EAGVAQSPRYKIIEKRQSVAFWCNPISGHATLYWYQQILGQGPKLLIQFQNNGVVDDSQLPKDRFSAERLKGVDSTLKIQPAKLEDSAVYLCASSPSRGAPDYGYTFGSGTRLTVV.

This clonotype was counted at least ten times. The rearrangement uses TRBV4-1 and TRBJ2-1, with TRBD1 identical over 11 bases. The ends lost 3 bases at V and 8 bases at J; junction bases unmatched: 6. There are 15 residues in the CDR3. The germline V gene encodes CDR1 MGHRA and CDR2 YSYEKL. CDR3 protein: CASSHPGQGAYEQFF. The CDR3 DNA is TGCGCCAGCAGCCACCCCGGACAGGGGGCTTATGAGCAGTTCTTC.

This clonotype was detected ten times or more. This chain links TRBV29-1 with TRBJ1-1; 7 positions match TRBD1. Germline V lookup: CDR1 SQVTM, CDR2 ANQGSEA. This CDR3 comprises 14 residues. Trimming took 2 bases from V and 1 from J; bases not matched to a gene: 4. The CDR3 protein is CSVERDSANTEAFF. As DNA, the CDR3 is TGCAGCGTTGAACGGGACAGCGCGAACACTGAAGCTTTCTTT.

This chain links TRBV7-9 with TRBJ2-3, with TRBD2 identical over 11 bases. The length of the CDR3 is 16 residues. After removal of 5 bases from V and 3 bases from J, the junction contained 7 bases not matched to a gene. Germline-derived CDR1 and CDR2 are SEHNR and FQNEAQ (reference sequence). CDR3: CASSPSSGRLTDTQYF. The CDR3 region has the DNA TGTGCCAGCAGCCCTTCTAGCGGGAGGTTGACAGATACGCAGTATTTT.

This clonotype appeared many times. For the CDR3, the DNA is TGTGCCAGCAGCTTGGCGTCTCTAGCGGGAGTAGAGACCCAGTACTTC. The encoded protein is CASSLASLAGVETQYF. V and J are TRBV5-6 and TRBJ2-5; 10 nucleotides match TRBD2. J gave up 4 bases and V 0 bases, and 6 bases lay outside the gene matches. Germline assignment: CDR1 SGHDT and CDR2 YYEEEE. The CDR3 extends over 16 amino acids.